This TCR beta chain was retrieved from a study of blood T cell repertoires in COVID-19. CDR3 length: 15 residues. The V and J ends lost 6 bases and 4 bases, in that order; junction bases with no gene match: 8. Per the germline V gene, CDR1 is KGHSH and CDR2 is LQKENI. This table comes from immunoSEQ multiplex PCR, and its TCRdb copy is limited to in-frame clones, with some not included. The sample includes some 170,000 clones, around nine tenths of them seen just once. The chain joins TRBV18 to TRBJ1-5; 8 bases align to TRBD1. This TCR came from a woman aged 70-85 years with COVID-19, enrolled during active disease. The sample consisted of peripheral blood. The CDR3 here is CASSPGTGRNQPQHF. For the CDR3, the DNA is TGTGCCAGCTCTCCCGGGACAGGCAGGAATCAGCCCCAGCATTTT.